These 27 T cell receptor beta chains came from one sample sequenced in a study of blood T cell repertoires in COVID-19. Sequencing used immunoSEQ multiplex PCR; TCRdb keeps in-frame clones, though not all of them. The sample holds 200,000 to 250,000 clones, 84% seen once. The sample consisted of peripheral blood. The source of these receptors is a woman aged 40 to 50 who had recovered from COVID-19.

This clone was detected only a few times. V usage is TRBV19 and J usage is TRBJ2-7; no clear D. This CDR3 region has 13 residues. Germline lookup yields CDR1 LNHDA and CDR2 SQIVND (reference sequence). V was clipped by 0 bases and J by 6 bases, with 9 bases between them. The CDR3 protein is CASSIDLTVEQYF. In DNA, the CDR3 is TGTGCCAGTAGTATAGATCTAACGGTCGAGCAGTACTTC.

The chain has TRBV28 and TRBJ1-2, with 7 bases that match TRBD1. V was clipped by 10 bases and J by 7 bases; unmatched bases: 15. The CDR3 is 14 residues long. Germline values: CDR1 MDHEN, CDR2 SYDVKM. The CDR3 here is CATDTGQSFGGYTF. The CDR3 nucleotides are TGTGCCACCGACACGGGACAGTCTTTTGGTGGCTACACCTTC.

The chain employs TRBV11-3 and TRBJ1-2, with 7 bases aligning to TRBD1. Germline CDR1 reads SGHNT; CDR2 reads YENEEA. V was clipped by 0 bases and J by 12 bases; unmatched bases: 7. The CDR3 has 13 residues. CDR3 sequence reads: CASSLETGLRNTF. The CDR3 coding sequence is TGTGCCAGCAGCTTAGAGACAGGGCTAAGGAACACCTTC.

In DNA, the CDR3 is TGTGCCAGCAGCTTATTCTCAGTCGGGGAGGCCGCCCCCTACACCTTC. Protein sequence: CASSLFSVGEAAPYTF. V gene TRBV7-2 combines with J gene TRBJ1-2, with D unclear. The CDR3 totals 16 residues. Germline assignment: CDR1 SGHTA and CDR2 FQGNSA. The V gene lost 2 bases and the J gene lost 10 bases, with 23 bases spanning the gap.

This chain connects TRBV30 to TRBJ2-3, with TRBD2 identical over 13 bases. CDR1 and CDR2 from the germline V gene are GTSNPN and SVGIG (reference sequence). Trimming took 8 bases from V and 6 from J; bases not matched to a gene: 17. The CDR3 covers 17 residues. The DNA for the CDR3 is TGTGCCGGCTCGGGACTAGCGGGGAGGGGTTGGGAGGATACGCAGTATTTT. As protein: CAGSGLAGRGWEDTQYF.

J is TRBJ2-1 and V is TRBV9, with D unclear. Trimming pared 3 bases from V and 9 bases from J, leaving 13 bases between. The CDR3 sequence is 13 residues long. Germline lookup yields CDR1 SGDLS and CDR2 YYNGEE. CDR3 sequence: CASSASFTTEQFF. DNA of the CDR3: TGTGCCAGCAGCGCATCCTTTACTACTGAGCAGTTCTTC. The full variable domain, rest sourced from reference TRBV9 and TRBJ2-1, is DSGVTQTPKHLITATGQRVTLRCSPRSGDLSVYWYQQSLDQGLQFLIQYYNGEERAKGNILERFSAQQFPDLHSELNLSSLELGDSALYFCASSASFTTEQFFGPGTRLTVL.

The chain employs TRBV20-1 and TRBJ1-4; D is unclear. CDR1 and CDR2 (germline): DFQATT, SNEGSKA (reference sequence). V gave up 3 bases and J gave up 8 bases, with 13 bases separating them. This CDR3 is 13 amino acids long. CDR3: CSASVRPEEKLFF. The CDR3 region has the DNA TGCAGTGCTAGTGTGCGGCCGGAGGAAAAACTGTTTTTT.

This clone has more than one count but fewer than ten. V is TRBV27 and J is TRBJ2-5, with unresolved D. Trimming took 3 bases from V and 5 from J, leaving 10 bases between them. This CDR3 has 13 residues. From germline, CDR1 is MNHEY and CDR2 SMNVEV (reference sequence). The CDR3 sequence: CASSFSPRETQYF. The CDR3 DNA sequence: TGTGCCAGCAGTTTTTCCCCCCGGGAGACCCAGTACTTC.

This clone was picked up a small number of times. The CDR3 DNA reads TGTGCCAGCAGTTCGGATGGGGGCAATAGTCAGCCCCAGCATTTT. Translation: CASSSDGGNSQPQHF. The chain joins TRBV2 to TRBJ1-5; TRBD1 is a possible D gene (6 bases). V dropped 5 bases and J dropped 6 bases, with 17 bases sitting between them. Germline loops: CDR1 SNHLY, CDR2 FYNNEI. The CDR3 consists of 15 residues.

The CDR3 protein is CASSVGGTDLDTEAFF. Here the CDR3 DNA reads TGTGCCAGCAGCGTAGGGGGGACAGATCTCGACACTGAAGCTTTCTTT. The chain links TRBV9 to TRBJ1-1; 7 bases are a match to TRBD1. Germline lookup yields CDR1 SGDLS and CDR2 YYNGEE. This CDR3 has 16 amino acids. V gave up 0 bases and J gave up 3 bases; unmatched junction bases: 8.

This chain connects TRBV7-9 to TRBJ1-2; D not resolved. The CDR3 contains 11 residues. V lost 6 bases and J lost 2, with 4 bases in between. Germline V gives CDR1 SEHNR, CDR2 FQNEAQ (reference sequence). In DNA form, the CDR3 reads TGTGCCAGCAGAAGCAACTATGGCTACACCTTC. This sequence encodes CASRSNYGYTF.

The V gene is TRBV5-1, the J gene TRBJ2-5, with 9 bases identical to TRBD2. Germline V gives CDR1 SGHRS, CDR2 YFSETQ. The CDR3 loop spans 16 amino acids. Losses at the gene ends were 1 base for V and 0 bases for J; bases not matched to a gene: 4. CDR3: CASSLSLAGNQETQYF. The CDR3 DNA reads as TGCGCCAGCAGCTTGAGCCTAGCGGGAAACCAAGAGACCCAGTACTTC.

The genes are TRBV19 and TRBJ1-6; D remains ambiguous. V shed 8 bases and J shed 7 bases, with 15 bases lying between them. The CDR3 contains 14 residues. Germline-derived CDR1 and CDR2 are LNHDA and SQIVND (reference sequence). CDR3 DNA sequence: TGTGCCAGTCGCACCCGGGGTGAGAATTCACCCCTCCACTTT. Translated, it gives CASRTRGENSPLHF.

The chain employs TRBV20-1 and TRBJ1-2, with D uncertain. The CDR3 is made up of 12 amino acids. V lost 3 bases and J lost 5, with 10 bases in between. Per the germline V gene, CDR1 is DFQATT and CDR2 is SNEGSKA (reference sequence). The CDR3 protein is CSASRETYGYTF. DNA of the CDR3: TGCAGTGCTAGTAGGGAGACGTATGGCTACACCTTC.

This chain links TRBV20-1 with TRBJ2-3, with 7 bases fitting TRBD1. The CDR3 extends over 15 amino acids. From germline, CDR1 is DFQATT and CDR2 SNEGSKA (reference sequence). V dropped 3 bases and J dropped 4; count of bases not matched to a gene: 10. The CDR3 loop reads CSASHLDRASDTQYF. The CDR3 DNA is TGCAGTGCTAGTCATCTCGACAGGGCCTCAGATACGCAGTATTTT.

The chain joins TRBV24-1 to TRBJ2-5, with 7 nucleotides matching TRBD1. The CDR3 loop spans 15 amino acids. Germline loops: CDR1 KGHDR, CDR2 SFDVKD. The trim removed 4 bases at V and 2 bases at J, leaving 6 bases unmatched. The CDR3 sequence: CATSEAGTEQETQYF. Here the CDR3 DNA reads TGTGCCACCAGTGAAGCCGGGACAGAGCAAGAGACCCAGTACTTC.

This clone was recorded only once. V usage is TRBV5-4 and J usage is TRBJ2-3; D unresolved. CDR3 length equals 13 residues. Germline V gene data show CDR1 as SGHNT and CDR2 as YYREEE (reference sequence). Trimming took 1 base from V and 4 from J, leaving 7 bases between them. DNA for the CDR3: TGTGCCAGCAGCTTGCAGGCCTCAGATACGCAGTATTTT. Its protein is CASSLQASDTQYF.

CDR3 DNA: TGTGCCAGCAGCCAAGGTCTTAGGACAGGCTACGAGCAGTACTTC. It codes for CASSQGLRTGYEQYF. The genes are TRBV3-1 (or the pseudogene TRBV3-2) and TRBJ2-7; 7 positions agree with TRBD1. J lost 3 bases, V lost 1 base, and 6 bases had no gene match. CDR1 and CDR2 from the germline V gene are LGHDT and YNNKEL (reference sequence). CDR3 length: 15 residues.

The V gene is TRBV6-2 or TRBV6-3, the J gene TRBJ2-7; no firm D call. Trimming took off 0 bases at V and 3 bases at J, with 6 bases between the two ends. This CDR3 is built from 13 residues. From germline, CDR1 is MNHEY and CDR2 SVGEGT. The CDR3 DNA reads TGTGCCAGCAGTTACTCTACTAACTACGAGCAGTACTTC. Amino acid sequence: CASSYSTNYEQYF.

The chain employs TRBV5-1 and TRBJ1-5; D is possibly TRBD1 (5 bases). Trimming removed 4 bases at V and 2 bases at J, with 13 bases between. Germline loops: CDR1 SGHRS, CDR2 YFSETQ. CDR3 size: 15 residues. In nucleotides, the CDR3 is TGCGCCAGCAGCCTGGGCCCGGGGGGCAATCAGCCCCAGCATTTT. This codes for CASSLGPGGNQPQHF.

The J gene is TRBJ2-2, the V gene TRBV5-1, with 8 bases matching TRBD2. V was clipped by 4 bases and J by 1 base; unmatched bases: 6. Germline assignment: CDR1 SGHRS and CDR2 YFSETQ. CDR3 length: 16 residues. CDR3 sequence: CASSKLTSENTGELFF. Written as DNA, the CDR3 is TGCGCCAGCAGCAAACTGACTAGCGAGAACACCGGGGAGCTGTTTTTT. Complete variable domain (other parts from reference TRBV5-1 and TRBJ2-2): KAGVTQTPRYLIKTRGQQVTLSCSPISGHRSVSWYQQTPGQGLQFLFEYFSETQRNKGNFPGRFSGRQFSNSRSEMNVSTLELGDSALYLCASSKLTSENTGELFFGEGSRLTVL.

V is TRBV27 and J is TRBJ2-5; 10 nucleotides align to TRBD1. V lost 5 bases to trimming and J lost 2 bases; unmatched junction nucleotides: 5. This CDR3 comprises 15 residues. Germline V gene data show CDR1 as MNHEY and CDR2 as SMNVEV (reference sequence). CDR3 in DNA: TGTGCCAGCAGTGGGACAGGGGCGGGACAAGAGACCCAGTACTTC. Translated, it gives CASSGTGAGQETQYF.

The gene calls are TRBV28 and TRBJ1-1; 9 nucleotides match TRBD1. CDR3 size: 19 residues. Germline V CDR1 and CDR2: MDHEN, SYDVKM. The junction had 19 bases not matched to a gene; V was cut back by 4 bases and J by 4 bases. The CDR3 loop reads CASSSYTGQGGRFGTEAFF. DNA of the CDR3: TGTGCCAGCAGTTCCTACACGGGACAGGGAGGGAGATTCGGCACTGAAGCTTTCTTT.

This CDR3 reads CASSASGTMNTEAFF. For the CDR3, the DNA is TGTGCCAGCAGCGCATCCGGGACAATGAACACTGAAGCTTTCTTT. This chain joins TRBV9 and TRBJ1-1; the D gene is possibly TRBD1 (6 bases). This CDR3 spans 15 amino acids. The germline V gene encodes CDR1 SGDLS and CDR2 YYNGEE. The V end was cut by 3 bases, the J end by 0 bases, with 12 bases between.

This clone was picked up a small number of times. The chain has TRBV14 and TRBJ1-1; D remains ambiguous. The V gene lost 4 bases and the J gene lost 6 bases, with 15 bases spanning the gap. The CDR3 has 14 amino acids. Germline assignment: CDR1 SGHDN and CDR2 FVKESK. This CDR3 is CASSPFGWAAEAFF. The CDR3 DNA reads TGTGCCAGCAGCCCCTTTGGATGGGCAGCTGAAGCTTTCTTT.

V gene TRBV15 combines with J gene TRBJ2-5, with TRBD1 matching 9 bases. The length of the CDR3 is 18 residues. V trimming: 5 bases; J trimming: 1 base; junction bases outside the gene matches: 14. Germline-derived CDR1 and CDR2 are LNHNV and YYDKDF (reference sequence). This chain's CDR3 is CATSRSPGQGRPQETQYF. The CDR3 DNA is TGTGCCACCAGCCGAAGTCCGGGACAGGGAAGGCCCCAAGAGACCCAGTACTTC.

The V call is TRBV7-9, the J call TRBJ1-6; D is uncertain. The CDR3 has 15 amino acids. Trimming shortened V by 0 bases and J by 5 bases, and 8 bases separated the two germline ends. Germline loops: CDR1 SEHNR, CDR2 FQNEAQ (reference sequence). Written as DNA, the CDR3 is TGTGCCAGCAGCTTAGCAGCGTCGGATAATTCACCCCTCCACTTT. Translation: CASSLAASDNSPLHF.